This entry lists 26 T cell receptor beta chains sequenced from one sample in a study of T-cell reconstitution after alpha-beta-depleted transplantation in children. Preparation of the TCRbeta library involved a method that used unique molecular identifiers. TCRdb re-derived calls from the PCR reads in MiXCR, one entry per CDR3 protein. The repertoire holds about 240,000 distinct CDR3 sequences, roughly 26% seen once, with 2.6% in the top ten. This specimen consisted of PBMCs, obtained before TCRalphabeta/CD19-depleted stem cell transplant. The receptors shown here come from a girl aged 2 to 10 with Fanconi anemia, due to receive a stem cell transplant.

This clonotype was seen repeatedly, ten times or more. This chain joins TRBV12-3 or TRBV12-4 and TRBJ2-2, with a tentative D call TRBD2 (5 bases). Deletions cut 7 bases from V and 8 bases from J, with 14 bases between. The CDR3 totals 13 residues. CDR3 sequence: CASNVGGGGELFF. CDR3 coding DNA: TGTGCCAGCAACGTGGGCGGCGGGGGGGAGCTGTTTTTT.

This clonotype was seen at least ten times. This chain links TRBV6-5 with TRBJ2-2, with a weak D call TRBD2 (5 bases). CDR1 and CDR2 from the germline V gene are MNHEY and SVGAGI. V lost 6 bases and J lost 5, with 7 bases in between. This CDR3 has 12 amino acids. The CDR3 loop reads CASSRGTGELFF. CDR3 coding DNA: TGTGCCAGCAGCCGGGGAACCGGGGAGCTGTTTTTT.

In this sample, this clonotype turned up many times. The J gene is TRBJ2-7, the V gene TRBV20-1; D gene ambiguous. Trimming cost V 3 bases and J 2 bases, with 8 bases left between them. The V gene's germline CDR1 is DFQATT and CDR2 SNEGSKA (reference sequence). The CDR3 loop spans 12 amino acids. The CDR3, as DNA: TGCAGTGCTAGGTGGAAAACCTACGAGCAGTACTTC. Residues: CSARWKTYEQYF.

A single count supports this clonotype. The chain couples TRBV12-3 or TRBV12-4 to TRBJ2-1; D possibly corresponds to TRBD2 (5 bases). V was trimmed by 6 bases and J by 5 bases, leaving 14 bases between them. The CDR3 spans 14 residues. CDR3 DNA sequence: TGTGCCAGCAGGACGGGGTTACCCAACAATGAGCAGTTCTTC. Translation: CASRTGLPNNEQFF.

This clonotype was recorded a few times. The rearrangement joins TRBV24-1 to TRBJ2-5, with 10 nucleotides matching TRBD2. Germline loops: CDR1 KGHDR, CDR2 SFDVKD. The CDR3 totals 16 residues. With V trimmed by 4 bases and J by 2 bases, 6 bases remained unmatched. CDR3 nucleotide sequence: TGTGCCACCAGTGAGTCTAGCGGGAGTGCGCAAGAGACCCAGTACTTC. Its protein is CATSESSGSAQETQYF.

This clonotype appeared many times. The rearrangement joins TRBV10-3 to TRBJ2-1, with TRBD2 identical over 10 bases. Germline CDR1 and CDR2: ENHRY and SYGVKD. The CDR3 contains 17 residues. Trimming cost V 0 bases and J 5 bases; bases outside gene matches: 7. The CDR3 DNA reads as TGTGCCATCAGTGAGTCCCGGACTAGCGGCGACGACAATGAGCAGTTCTTC. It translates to CAISESRTSGDDNEQFF.

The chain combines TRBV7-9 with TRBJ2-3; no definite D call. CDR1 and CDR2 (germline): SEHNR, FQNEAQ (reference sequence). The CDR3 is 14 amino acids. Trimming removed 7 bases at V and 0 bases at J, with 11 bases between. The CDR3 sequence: CASKPEYSTDTQYF. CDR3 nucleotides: TGTGCCAGCAAACCAGAGTATAGCACAGATACGCAGTATTTT.

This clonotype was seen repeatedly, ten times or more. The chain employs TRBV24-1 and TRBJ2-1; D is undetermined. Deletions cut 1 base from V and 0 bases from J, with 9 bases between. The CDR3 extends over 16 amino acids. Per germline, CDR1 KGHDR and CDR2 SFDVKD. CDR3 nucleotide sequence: TGTGCCACCAGTGATTTCACGGCACCCTCCTACAATGAGCAGTTCTTC. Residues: CATSDFTAPSYNEQFF.

CDR3 loop: CSTRGGTDTQYF. The CDR3 DNA follows: TGCAGCACCAGGGGGGGCACAGATACGCAGTATTTT. The chain carries TRBV29-1 and TRBJ2-3, with D possibly TRBD1 on 7 matching bases. Per the germline V gene, CDR1 is SQVTM and CDR2 is ANQGSEA. Trimming pared 8 bases from V and 1 base from J, leaving 10 bases between. The CDR3 totals 12 residues.

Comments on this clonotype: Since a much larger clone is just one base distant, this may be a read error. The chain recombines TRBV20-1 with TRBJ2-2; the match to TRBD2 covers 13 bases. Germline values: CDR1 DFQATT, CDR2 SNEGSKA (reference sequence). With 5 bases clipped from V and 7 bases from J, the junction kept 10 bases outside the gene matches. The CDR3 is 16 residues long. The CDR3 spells CSAGGGLAGTGGELFF. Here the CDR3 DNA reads TGCAGTGCTGGAGGGGGACTAGCGGGAACCGGCGGGGAGCTGTTTTTT.

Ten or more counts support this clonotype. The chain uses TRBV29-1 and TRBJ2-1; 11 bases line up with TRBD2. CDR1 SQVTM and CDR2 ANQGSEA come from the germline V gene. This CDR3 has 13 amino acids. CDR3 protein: CSIAGGRYNEQFF. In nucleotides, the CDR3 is TGCAGTATAGCGGGGGGGCGGTACAATGAGCAGTTCTTC.

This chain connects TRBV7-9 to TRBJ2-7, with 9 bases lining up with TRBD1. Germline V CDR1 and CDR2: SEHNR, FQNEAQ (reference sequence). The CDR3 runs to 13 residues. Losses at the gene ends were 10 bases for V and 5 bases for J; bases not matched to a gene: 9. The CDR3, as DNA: TGTGCCATCGGCCCTGGGACAGGGAACGAGCAGTACTTC. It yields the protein CAIGPGTGNEQYF.

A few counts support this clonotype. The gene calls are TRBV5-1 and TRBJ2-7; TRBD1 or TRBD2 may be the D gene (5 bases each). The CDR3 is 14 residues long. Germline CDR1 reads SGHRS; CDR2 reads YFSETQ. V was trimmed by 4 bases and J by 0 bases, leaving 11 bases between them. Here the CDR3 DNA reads TGCGCCAGCAGCGGGGACCCCCACTCCTACGAGCAGTACTTC. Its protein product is CASSGDPHSYEQYF.

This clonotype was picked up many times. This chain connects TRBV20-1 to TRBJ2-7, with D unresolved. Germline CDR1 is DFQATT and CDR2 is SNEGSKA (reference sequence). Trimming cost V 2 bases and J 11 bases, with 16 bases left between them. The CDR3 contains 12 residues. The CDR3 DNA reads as TGCAGTGCTAGACCTACCGGAGAGAACGAGTACTTC. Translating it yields CSARPTGENEYF.

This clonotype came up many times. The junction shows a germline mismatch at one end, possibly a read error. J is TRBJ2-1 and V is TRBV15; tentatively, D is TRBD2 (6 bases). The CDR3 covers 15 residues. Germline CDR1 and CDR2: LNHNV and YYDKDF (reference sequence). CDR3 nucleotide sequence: TGTGCCACCAGCAGAGATAAAGAGGACTACGATGAGCAGTTCTTC. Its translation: CATSRDKEDYDEQFF.

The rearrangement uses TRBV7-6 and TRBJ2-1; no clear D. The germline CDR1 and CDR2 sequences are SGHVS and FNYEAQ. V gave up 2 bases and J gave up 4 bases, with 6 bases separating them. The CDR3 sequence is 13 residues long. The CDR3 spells CASSLTWYNEQFF. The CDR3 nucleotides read TGTGCCAGCAGCTTAACCTGGTACAATGAGCAGTTCTTC.

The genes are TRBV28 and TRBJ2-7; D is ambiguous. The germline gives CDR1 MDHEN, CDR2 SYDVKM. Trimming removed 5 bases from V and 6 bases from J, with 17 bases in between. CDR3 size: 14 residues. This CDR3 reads CASSPRHLVGEQYF. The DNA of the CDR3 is TGTGCCAGCAGTCCCCGGCACTTGGTGGGCGAGCAGTACTTC.

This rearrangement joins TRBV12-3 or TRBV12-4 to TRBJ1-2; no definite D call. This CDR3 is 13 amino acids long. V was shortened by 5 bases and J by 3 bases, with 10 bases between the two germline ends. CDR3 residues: CASSPQVHYGYTF. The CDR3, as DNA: TGTGCCAGCAGTCCCCAGGTTCACTATGGCTACACCTTC.

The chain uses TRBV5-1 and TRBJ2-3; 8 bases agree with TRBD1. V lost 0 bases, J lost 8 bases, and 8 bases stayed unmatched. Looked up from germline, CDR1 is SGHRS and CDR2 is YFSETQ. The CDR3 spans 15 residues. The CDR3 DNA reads TGCGCCAGCAGCTTGGCCGGGACAGGTTTTGGTACGCAGTATTTT. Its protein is CASSLAGTGFGTQYF.

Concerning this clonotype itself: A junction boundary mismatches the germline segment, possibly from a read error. In nucleotides, the CDR3 is TGTGCCAGCAGGTTGACAGGGGGGGGCAATCAGCCCCAGCGTTTT. Translation: CASRLTGGGNQPQRF. The chain couples TRBV12-3 or TRBV12-4 to TRBJ1-5, with 9 bases matching TRBD1. CDR3 length: 15 residues.

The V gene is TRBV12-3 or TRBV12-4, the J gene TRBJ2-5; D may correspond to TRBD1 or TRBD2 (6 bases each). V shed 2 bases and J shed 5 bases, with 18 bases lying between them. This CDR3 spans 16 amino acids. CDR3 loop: CASSLSSWGARETQYF. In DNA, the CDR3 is TGTGCCAGCAGTTTATCATCGTGGGGGGCGCGGGAGACCCAGTACTTC.

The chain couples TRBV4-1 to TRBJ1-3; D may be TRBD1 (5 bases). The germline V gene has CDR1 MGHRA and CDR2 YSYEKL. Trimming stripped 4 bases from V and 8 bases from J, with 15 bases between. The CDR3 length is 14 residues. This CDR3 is CASSRVGRDHTIYF. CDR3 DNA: TGCGCCAGCAGCCGTGTGGGCAGGGACCACACCATATATTTT.

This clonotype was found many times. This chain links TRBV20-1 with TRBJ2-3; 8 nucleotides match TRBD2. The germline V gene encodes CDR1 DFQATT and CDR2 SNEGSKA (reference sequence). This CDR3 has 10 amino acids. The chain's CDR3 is CIVPGTRRYF. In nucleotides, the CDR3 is TGCATCGTCCCCGGGACTAGGAGGTATTTT.

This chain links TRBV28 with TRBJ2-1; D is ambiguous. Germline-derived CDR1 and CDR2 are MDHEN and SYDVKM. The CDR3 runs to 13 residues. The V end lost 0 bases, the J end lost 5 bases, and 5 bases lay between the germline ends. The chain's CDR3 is CASSLWGNNEQFF. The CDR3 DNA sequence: TGTGCCAGCAGTTTATGGGGTAACAATGAGCAGTTCTTC.

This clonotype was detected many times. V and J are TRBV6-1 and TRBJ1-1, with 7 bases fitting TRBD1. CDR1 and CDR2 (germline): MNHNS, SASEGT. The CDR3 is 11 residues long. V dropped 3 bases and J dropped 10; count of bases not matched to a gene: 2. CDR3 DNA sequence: TGTGCCAGCAGTGATTACAGGGGAGCTTTCTTT. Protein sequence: CASSDYRGAFF.

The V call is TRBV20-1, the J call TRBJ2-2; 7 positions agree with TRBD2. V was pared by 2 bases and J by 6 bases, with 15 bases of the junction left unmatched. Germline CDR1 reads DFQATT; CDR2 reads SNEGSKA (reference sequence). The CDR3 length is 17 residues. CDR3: CSARRLQGGPSAGELFF. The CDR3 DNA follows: TGCAGTGCTAGAAGACTGCAGGGAGGGCCGTCCGCCGGGGAGCTGTTTTTT.